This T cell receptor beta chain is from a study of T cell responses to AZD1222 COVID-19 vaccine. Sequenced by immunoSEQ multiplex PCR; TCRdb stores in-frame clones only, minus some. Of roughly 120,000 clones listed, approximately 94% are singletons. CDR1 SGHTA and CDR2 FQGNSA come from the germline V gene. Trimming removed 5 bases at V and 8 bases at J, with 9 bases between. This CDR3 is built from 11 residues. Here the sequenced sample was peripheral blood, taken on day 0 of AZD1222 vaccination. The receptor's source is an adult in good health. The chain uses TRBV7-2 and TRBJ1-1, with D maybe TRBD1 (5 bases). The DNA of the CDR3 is TGTGCCAGCAGCGACCGGGACGAAGCTTTCTTT. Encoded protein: CASSDRDEAFF.